This entry concerns a single T cell receptor beta chain. What it binds is unknown. This record belongs to a study of T cell responses to AZD1222 COVID-19 vaccine. Across the study: Analyses pooled second doses at about 4 or about 12 weeks. Study results and limitations: Nearly half of unique spike-specific TCRs reportedly avoided B.1.351 and B.1.1.7 mutated regions. AZD1222 recipients seropositive at baseline numbered only five to seven. Clonal diversity may have been underestimated in mostly white British donors.

Sequenced by immunoSEQ multiplex PCR; TCRdb stores in-frame clones only, minus some. The data hold 90,000 to 120,000 clones, with 75% to 90% observed a single time. Trimming stripped 6 bases from V and 3 bases from J, with 21 bases between. Per the germline V gene, CDR1 is SGHDN and CDR2 is FVKESK. This CDR3 is built from 17 residues. The origin of this receptor is an adult in good health. The sample in question was peripheral blood, obtained on day 0 of AZD1222 vaccination. The chain joins TRBV14 to TRBJ2-1; possibly TRBD1 for D (6 bases). The CDR3: CASSQVSGGLFYNEQFF. Written as DNA, the CDR3 is TGTGCCAGCAGTCAGGTCAGTGGGGGCTTATTCTACAATGAGCAGTTCTTC.